Below are 28 T cell receptor beta chains sequenced from a single sample in a study of blood T cell repertoires in COVID-19. The data were produced by immunoSEQ multiplex PCR, yet TCRdb's version contains in-frame clones alone and is incomplete. The sample lists approximately 280,000 clones; 80% to 90% were seen once. The specimen sequenced was peripheral blood. These receptors originate from a woman in her 70s with acute or convalescent COVID-19.

The chain recombines TRBV2 with TRBJ1-6; 10 nucleotides agree with TRBD1. V shed 6 bases and J 8 bases; nucleotides not matched to a gene: 4. The CDR3 is made up of 14 amino acids. CDR1 is SNHLY and CDR2 is FYNNEI in the germline V gene. CDR3 in DNA: TGTGCCAGCAGAGGGGACAGGGGCCATTCACCCCTCCACTTT. Translation gives CASRGDRGHSPLHF.

The chain has TRBV5-6 and TRBJ2-3; a possible D gene is TRBD1 (6 bases). The CDR3 loop spans 16 amino acids. Germline loops: CDR1 SGHDT, CDR2 YYEEEE. V gave up 1 base and J gave up 0 bases, with 12 bases separating them. The DNA of the CDR3 is TGTGCCAGCAGCTTGTTGGGGACACCTAGCACAGATACGCAGTATTTT. Its protein product is CASSLLGTPSTDTQYF.

This chain connects TRBV2 to TRBJ1-5, with D uncertain. The germline gives CDR1 SNHLY, CDR2 FYNNEI. This CDR3 spans 13 amino acids. Trimming removed 3 bases at V and 4 bases at J, with 7 bases between. The CDR3 loop is CASSDGLNQPQHF. Written as DNA, the CDR3 is TGTGCCAGCAGTGACGGACTAAATCAGCCCCAGCATTTT.

The J gene is TRBJ2-4, the V gene TRBV9, with TRBD1 matching 8 bases. Germline V gene data show CDR1 as SGDLS and CDR2 as YYNGEE. V trimming: 0 bases; J trimming: 9 bases; junction bases outside the gene matches: 5. This CDR3 contains 14 residues. CDR3: CASSVVGQGGIQYF. CDR3 bases: TGTGCCAGCAGCGTAGTAGGACAGGGTGGCATTCAGTACTTC.

This clone was counted a single time. The gene calls are TRBV7-3 and TRBJ2-3; TRBD1 agrees at 7 bases. The CDR3 sequence is 15 residues long. Trimming removed 4 bases from V and 0 bases from J; junction bases left unmatched: 4. Germline-derived CDR1 and CDR2 are SGHTA and FQGTGA. The CDR3 is CASSSIQGSTDTQYF. The DNA of the CDR3 is TGTGCCAGCAGCTCCATACAGGGGAGCACAGATACGCAGTATTTT.

The CDR3, as DNA: TGTGCCAGCAGTGACACTGGACTAGCGGGGGGGCCTGATGAGCAGTTCTTC. Translation gives CASSDTGLAGGPDEQFF. This chain links TRBV6-4 with TRBJ2-1, with 15 bases aligning to TRBD2. Trimming cost V 2 bases and J 8 bases; bases outside gene matches: 7. Germline-derived CDR1 and CDR2 are MRHNA and SNTAGT. The CDR3 is 17 residues long.

This clone has a handful of counts. V and J are TRBV6-1 and TRBJ2-7, with 11 bases lining up with TRBD2. Trimming cost V 4 bases and J 6 bases; bases outside gene matches: 11. Germline CDR1 is MNHNS and CDR2 is SASEGT. The CDR3 has 16 amino acids. The CDR3 here is CASSGILAGGKGEQYF. DNA of the CDR3: TGTGCCAGCAGTGGGATTCTAGCGGGGGGCAAGGGCGAGCAGTACTTC.

This chain links TRBV5-1 with TRBJ1-6, with D possibly TRBD1 on 5 matching bases. The CDR3 length is 14 residues. Germline V CDR1 and CDR2: SGHRS, YFSETQ. V dropped 4 bases and J dropped 10 bases, with 15 bases sitting between them. DNA of the CDR3: TGCGCCAGCAGCAGAACAGACAGAGAATCACCCCTCCACTTT. As protein: CASSRTDRESPLHF.

The chain is built from TRBV7-9 and TRBJ2-7, with D possibly TRBD2 on 6 matching bases. Germline CDR1 reads SEHNR; CDR2 reads FQNEAQ (reference sequence). Trimming took 5 bases from V and 3 from J, leaving 20 bases between them. The CDR3 has 16 residues. CDR3 protein: CASSQVSGSLRYEQYF. CDR3 DNA sequence: TGTGCCAGCAGCCAAGTTTCCGGGAGTCTGCGCTACGAGCAGTACTTC.

This clone has a single count. The rearrangement links TRBV5-4 to TRBJ1-6, with 10 bases identical to TRBD1. This CDR3 is 16 amino acids long. V trimming: 4 bases; J trimming: 6 bases; junction bases outside the gene matches: 7. Germline lookup yields CDR1 SGHNT and CDR2 YYREEE (reference sequence). In nucleotides, the CDR3 is TGTGCCAGCAGCCTTGGCCGGACAGGGGGTAATTCACCCCTCCACTTT. It yields the protein CASSLGRTGGNSPLHF. The full variable domain, in which reference TRBV5-4 and TRBJ1-6 provide the parts outside the CDR3, is ETGVTQSPTHLIKTRGQQVTLRCSSQSGHNTVSWYQQALGQGPQFIFQYYREEENGRGNFPPRFSGLQFPNYSSELNVNALELDDSALYLCASSLGRTGGNSPLHFGNGTRLTVT.

The rearrangement uses TRBV18 and TRBJ1-4; 9 bases line up with TRBD1. The CDR3 loop spans 14 amino acids. V dropped 4 bases and J dropped 8; count of bases not matched to a gene: 5. CDR1 is KGHSH and CDR2 is LQKENI in the germline V gene. The CDR3 DNA is TGTGCCAGCTCACGCCGGGACAGGGACGAAAAACTGTTTTTT. Translated: CASSRRDRDEKLFF.

The CDR3 is CASSEVGTGWDTQYF. For the CDR3, the DNA is TGTGCCAGCAGTGAAGTTGGGACAGGGTGGGATACGCAGTATTTT. The chain employs TRBV6-1 and TRBJ2-3; 9 nucleotides agree with TRBD1. Germline CDR1 MNHNS, CDR2 SASEGT. The CDR3 consists of 15 residues. The J segment lost 6 bases and the V segment lost 1 base, leaving 5 bases of the junction unmatched.

V gene TRBV5-1 combines with J gene TRBJ2-3; 10 bases are shared with TRBD2. CDR3 length: 16 residues. Trimming took 4 bases from V and 3 from J; bases not matched to a gene: 8. CDR1 and CDR2 (germline): SGHRS, YFSETQ. The CDR3: CASSHSLAGPTDTQYF. CDR3 sequence (DNA): TGCGCCAGCAGCCACTCACTAGCGGGGCCGACAGATACGCAGTATTTT.

V and J are TRBV7-8 and TRBJ2-1; possible D gene TRBD1, 6 bases. The CDR3 is made up of 15 amino acids. The germline CDR1 and CDR2 sequences are SGHVS and FQNEAQ. V shed 6 bases and J shed 7 bases, with 19 bases lying between them. Here the CDR3 DNA reads TGTGCCAGCAGTTTCCTACAGGGAGATCGGAATGAGCAGTTCTTC. Its protein product is CASSFLQGDRNEQFF.

Here the CDR3 DNA reads TGTGCCCTGCGGGCGGGGGTGAACACCGGGGAGCTGTTTTTT. The encoded protein is CALRAGVNTGELFF. The chain has TRBV19 and TRBJ2-2; 7 nucleotides agree with TRBD2. Germline trimming cut 11 bases from V and 1 base from J; bases unmatched to any gene: 7. CDR3 length: 14 amino acids. The V gene's germline CDR1 is LNHDA and CDR2 SQIVND (reference sequence).

V is TRBV19 and J is TRBJ1-5; a weak D match, TRBD1 (5 bases). From germline, CDR1 is LNHDA and CDR2 SQIVND (reference sequence). This CDR3 has 15 residues. Trimming pared 2 bases from V and 9 bases from J, leaving 17 bases between. The CDR3 DNA sequence: TGTGCCAGTAGTATACAATCAGGGAAGGAGGGGCCCCAGCATTTT. It specifies CASSIQSGKEGPQHF.

This clone was detected only a few times. The V call is TRBV4-1, the J call TRBJ2-7; maybe TRBD2 (6 bases). The germline V and J ends were trimmed by 2 bases and 6 bases, with 17 bases remaining between them. The CDR3 totals 15 residues. Per germline, CDR1 MGHRA and CDR2 YSYEKL. The CDR3 loop is CASSQLPGLRTEQYF. The CDR3 nucleotides are TGCGCCAGCAGCCAACTTCCGGGACTCCGGACCGAGCAGTACTTC.

The chain is built from TRBV7-8 and TRBJ1-6; D ambiguous. V lost 5 bases, J lost 2 bases, and 7 bases lay in between. The CDR3 is 14 amino acids. Per the germline V gene, CDR1 is SGHVS and CDR2 is FQNEAQ. This chain's CDR3 is CASSVGTYNSPLHF. The CDR3 nucleotides read TGTGCCAGCAGCGTCGGGACCTATAATTCACCCCTCCACTTT. Full variable domain (outside the CDR3, taken from reference TRBV7-8 and TRBJ1-6): GAGVSQSPRYKVAKRGQDVALRCDPISGHVSLFWYQQALGQGPEFLTYFQNEAQLDKSGLPSDRFFAERPEGSVSTLKIQRTQQEDSAVYLCASSVGTYNSPLHFGNGTRLTVT.

The rearrangement links TRBV4-1 to TRBJ1-2; TRBD1 might be the D (5 bases). Germline CDR1 MGHRA, CDR2 YSYEKL. This CDR3 spans 15 amino acids. Trimming shortened V by 0 bases and J by 5 bases, and 13 bases separated the two germline ends. CDR3 nucleotide sequence: TGCGCCAGCAGCCAAGATCCCGGCAGGGAATATGGCTACACCTTC. Translating it yields CASSQDPGREYGYTF.

In its sample, this clone was seen once. The chain joins TRBV24-1 to TRBJ1-5; perhaps TRBD1 as D (5 bases). The CDR3 covers 14 residues. V shed 5 bases and J shed 7 bases, with 14 bases lying between them. The germline V gene has CDR1 KGHDR and CDR2 SFDVKD. CDR3 protein: CATSGGTLSQPQHF. Here the CDR3 DNA reads TGTGCCACCAGTGGGGGCACCCTTTCCCAGCCCCAGCATTTT.

The rearrangement joins TRBV27 to TRBJ2-7, with 10 bases aligning to TRBD2. The trim removed 2 bases at V and 3 bases at J, leaving 13 bases unmatched. The germline V gene has CDR1 MNHEY and CDR2 SMNVEV (reference sequence). The CDR3 consists of 18 residues. In DNA, the CDR3 is TGTGCCAGCAGTTTAGAGGGTAGCGGGGGGTCCCCCTTCTACGAGCAGTACTTC. Translated: CASSLEGSGGSPFYEQYF.

The CDR3 sequence: CASSRRRASPPDTQYF. The CDR3 coding sequence is TGTGCCAGCAGCCGCCGTAGGGCTAGCCCCCCAGATACGCAGTATTTT. The chain is built from TRBV3-1 (or the pseudogene TRBV3-2) and TRBJ2-3; possible D gene TRBD2, 5 bases. From germline, CDR1 is LGHDT and CDR2 YNNKEL (reference sequence). Trimming cost V 4 bases and J 4 bases, with 18 bases left between them. The CDR3 totals 16 residues.

This clone was found once. The CDR3 reads CASSSAQGVNTEAFF. Here the CDR3 DNA reads TGTGCCAGCAGCTCGGCACAGGGGGTGAACACTGAAGCTTTCTTT. V is TRBV7-9 and J is TRBJ1-1; TRBD1 matches at 8 bases. Trimming at V came to 4 bases and at J to 0 bases, leaving 4 bases not matched to a gene. The germline V gene encodes CDR1 SEHNR and CDR2 FQNEAQ (reference sequence). CDR3 length: 15 residues.

About this clone itself: An end of the junction differs from the germline gene, which may be a read error. V is TRBV11-2 and J is TRBJ2-7, with 8 bases matching TRBD2. CDR3 length: 16 residues. CDR1 SGHAT and CDR2 FQNNGV come from the germline V gene. The CDR3 loop is CASSPHWTSSSDEQYF. DNA for the CDR3: TGTGCCAGCAGCCCCCACTGGACTAGCAGCTCCGACGAGCAGTACTTC.

Of note for this clone: The same CDR3 arises from other DNA sequences in this sample as well. This rearrangement joins TRBV3-1 (or the pseudogene TRBV3-2) to TRBJ1-2; 9 bases are shared with TRBD1. The CDR3 has 13 residues. V trimming: 4 bases; J trimming: 8 bases; junction bases outside the gene matches: 5. The germline V gene encodes CDR1 LGHDT and CDR2 YNNKEL (reference sequence). In DNA form, the CDR3 reads TGTGCCAGCAGCCCAGGGACAGGGCGCGGCTACACCTTC. It encodes CASSPGTGRGYTF.

This clone has only a few counts. This chain uses TRBV11-3 with TRBJ2-3; 7 positions match TRBD2. This CDR3 contains 15 residues. Per the germline V gene, CDR1 is SGHNT and CDR2 is YENEEA. V dropped 0 bases and J dropped 4; count of bases not matched to a gene: 4. CDR3 nucleotide sequence: TGTGCCAGCAGCTTAGACGATCGGGAGGCAGATACGCAGTATTTT. It codes for CASSLDDREADTQYF.

This clone showed up just once. CDR3 nucleotides: TGCGCCAGCAGCACACAGCCTCCCGGGACTAGGAGGGTCAATGAGCAGTTCTTC. Its translation: CASSTQPPGTRRVNEQFF. The rearrangement links TRBV5-1 to TRBJ2-1; TRBD2 agrees at 8 bases. Germline V gives CDR1 SGHRS, CDR2 YFSETQ. Losses at the gene ends were 4 bases for V and 6 bases for J; bases not matched to a gene: 18. This CDR3 is built from 18 residues.

This clone showed up just a few times. J is TRBJ1-2 and V is TRBV4-2; tentative D call: TRBD1 (6 bases). Germline values: CDR1 LGHNA, CDR2 YNFKEQ. This CDR3 spans 13 amino acids. V lost 1 base and J 4 bases, leaving 7 bases between the germline ends. CDR3 nucleotide sequence: TGTGCCAGCAGCCAAGCAGGGGTCTATGGCTACACCTTC. Protein product: CASSQAGVYGYTF.